This T cell receptor (beta chain) was recovered during a study of T cell responses to AZD1222 COVID-19 vaccine. V shed 7 bases and J 1 base; nucleotides not matched to a gene: 6. The CDR3 runs 15 residues. CDR1 is LNHDA, CDR2 SQIVND, per germline (reference sequence). Findings of the study overall: Donors were chiefly white British, with a greater number of females, and clonal diversity was perhaps underestimated. Two doses of AZD1222 preceded a rise in Spike-specific TCR breadth and depth. It was only after the peak T cell response that any repertoires were sampled.

Some clones are missing from TCRdb's copy, which holds only in-frame ones; the method was immunoSEQ multiplex PCR. The sample consists of 90,000 to 130,000 clones, 70% to 90% of them appearing once. About this clone: The antigen remains unidentified.

This clonotype originated in an adult in good health. The material sequenced was peripheral blood, taken on day 0 of AZD1222 vaccination. The V and J genes are TRBV19 and TRBJ1-5; TRBD1 matches 8 bases. In DNA form, the CDR3 reads TGTGCCAGTACCCCGACAGGGGAAAGCAATCAGCCCCAGCATTTT. Translation: CASTPTGESNQPQHF. The full variable domain, completed using reference TRBV19 and TRBJ1-5, is DGGITQSPKYLFRKEGQNVTLSCEQNLNHDAMYWYRQDPGQGLRLIYYSQIVNDFQKGDIAEGYSVSREKKESFPLTVTSAQKNPTAFYLCASTPTGESNQPQHFGDGTRLSIL.